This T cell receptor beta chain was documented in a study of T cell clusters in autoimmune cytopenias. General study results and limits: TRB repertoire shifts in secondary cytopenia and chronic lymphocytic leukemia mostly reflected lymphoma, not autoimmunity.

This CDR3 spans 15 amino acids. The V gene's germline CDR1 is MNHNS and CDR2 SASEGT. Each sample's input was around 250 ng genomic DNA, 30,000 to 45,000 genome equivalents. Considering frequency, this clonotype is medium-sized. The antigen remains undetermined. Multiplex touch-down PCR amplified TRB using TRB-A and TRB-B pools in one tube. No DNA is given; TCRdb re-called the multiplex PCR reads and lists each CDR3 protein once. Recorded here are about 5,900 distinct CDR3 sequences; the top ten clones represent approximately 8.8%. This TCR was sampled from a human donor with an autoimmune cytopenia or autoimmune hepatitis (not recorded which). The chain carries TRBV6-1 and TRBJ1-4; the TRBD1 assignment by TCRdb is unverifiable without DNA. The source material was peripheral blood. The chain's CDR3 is CASSEVTGSTEKLFF.